This T cell receptor (beta chain) was captured by sequencing in a study of siplizumab effects on memory and regulatory T cells. Findings and caveats of the study: Memory cells seemed less diverse than naive T cells, which seemed major alloresponse contributors. A minor fraction of alloreactive clones, and no more, mapped to unstimulated subsets.

TCRdb's copy holds only in-frame clones and misses some; the assay was immunoSEQ multiplex PCR. The sample records some 5,000 clones, approximately 46% being singletons. This CDR3 region has 16 residues. Per the germline V gene, CDR1 is LGHNA and CDR2 is YNFKEQ. Worth noting for this clone: As yet, its antigen is unknown. A read error may account for a junction end that differs from germline.

The mixed lymphocyte reaction cells were held in coculture (37°C) for under seven days. Mixed at 1:1 were responder PBMCs labelled with CFSE and stimulator PBMCs labelled with Violet Dye. This clonotype was sampled from a human donor in good health; the cells came from an allogeneic mixed lymphocyte reaction. Some clones in this sample may be carry-over from other donors' samples. The specimen sequenced was CFSE-low (dividing) CD8+ T cells sorted from an allogeneic mixed lymphocyte reaction. V and J are TRBV4-2 and TRBJ1-1; the D is unclear. CDR3 bases: TGTGCCAGCAGCGAAGATGGTTCGGGCCGGGACACTGAAGCTTTCTTT. Translated, it gives CASSEDGSGRDTEAFF.